The source of this T cell receptor beta chain is a study of T cells after yellow fever vaccination. This clonotype was observed a few times. Antigen specificity is unknown. V lost 11 bases and J lost 0, with 18 bases in between. In germline, CDR1 is SNHLY, CDR2 FYNNEI. This CDR3 has 15 residues. For TCR, cDNA came from 5'RACE template switching, which added a universal primer site and UMIs. Each CDR3 protein gets one entry after TCRdb re-called the 5' RACE reads with MiXCR. Found here are 85,000 to 100,000 distinct CDR3 sequences, under 6.5% of them singletons; the top ten hold about 41%. Study-level results: Reappearing after the booster were most of the clones from primary vaccination (about 96% CD4, roughly 86% CD8). Repertoires obtained by FACS sorting could include abundant clonotypes that entered as contaminants from the bulk population.

The clonotype was recovered from a man aged 18 to 29 who received the YFV17D yellow fever vaccine. This specimen consisted of CD8+ T cells sorted from PBMCs, obtained 10 days after the yellow fever booster vaccination. The chain has TRBV2 and TRBJ2-3; tentatively, D is TRBD1 or TRBD2 (6 bases each). The CDR3 loop is CARRGRHASTDTQYF. CDR3 bases: TGTGCCCGGAGGGGGAGACACGCTAGCACAGATACGCAGTATTTT. The whole variable domain, remainder taken from reference TRBV2 and TRBJ2-3, is EPEVTQTPSHQVTQMGQEVILRCVPISNHLYFYWYRQILGQKVEFLVSFYNNEISEKSEIFDDQFSVERPDGSNFTLKIRSTKLEDSAMYFCARRGRHASTDTQYFGPGTRLTVL.